One sample yielded the 14 T cell receptor beta chains listed below, sequenced in a study of CD8+ T cells in alopecia areata. Extracted from the samples, RNA was reverse transcribed into cDNA to serve as the sequencing template. The data were produced by immunoSEQ multiplex PCR, yet TCRdb's version contains in-frame clones alone and is incomplete. Among 130,000 or so clones listed, about 85% were seen once. Treatment of the sample: oral pan-JAK inhibitor, 5-10 mg twice daily. Source: CD8+ T cells sorted from blood, taken at week 4, from a patient treated with tofacitinib. These receptors all stem from a human donor with alopecia areata.

V and J are TRBV5-6 and TRBJ1-3; D not certain. CDR3 size: 15 residues. Trimming stripped 0 bases from V and 2 bases from J, with 9 bases between. Germline-derived CDR1 and CDR2 are SGHDT and YYEEEE. The CDR3 sequence: CASSLDVGAGNTIYF. For the CDR3, the DNA is TGTGCCAGCAGCTTGGACGTAGGAGCTGGAAACACCATATATTTT.

This clone was picked up a small number of times. The genes are TRBV7-9 and TRBJ2-1; a possible D gene is TRBD2 (6 bases). Trimming took off 6 bases at V and 10 bases at J, with 16 bases between the two ends. CDR1 SEHNR and CDR2 FQNEAQ come from the germline V gene (reference sequence). This CDR3 comprises 13 residues. Written as DNA, the CDR3 is TGTGCCAGCAGACCTTCAGGGAGGCCGGAGCAGTTCTTC. It is translated as CASRPSGRPEQFF. Full variable domain (remainder filled in from reference TRBV7-9 and TRBJ2-1): DTGVSQNPRHKITKRGQNVTFRCDPISEHNRLYWYRQTLGQGPEFLTYFQNEAQLEKSRLLSDRFSAERPKGSFSTLEIQRTEQGDSAMYLCASRPSGRPEQFFGPGTRLTVL.

This clone was seen only once. The sample holds other DNA sequences that translate to the same CDR3. The chain is built from TRBV12-5 and TRBJ1-5; D gene unclear. This CDR3 is 11 amino acids long. Germline CDR1 is LGHNT and CDR2 is FRNRAP. V was cut by 3 bases and J by 6 bases, with 3 bases left in between. The CDR3 loop is CASGLGQPQHF. CDR3 DNA sequence: TGTGCTAGTGGTTTAGGTCAGCCCCAGCATTTT.

This clone was seen a single time. The genes are TRBV23-1 and TRBJ2-2; 7 positions agree with TRBD1. TRBV23-1 is reported as an ORF; its role is uncertain. The V gene end was trimmed by 4 bases and the J gene end by 2 bases; junction bases not matched to a gene: 4. The length of the CDR3 is 15 residues. CDR3 nucleotide sequence: TGCGCCAGCAGTCGGGGACAGATAAACACCGGGGAGCTGTTTTTT. Protein sequence: CASSRGQINTGELFF.

The chain is built from TRBV6-1 and TRBJ1-5; unclear D gene. The germline V gene encodes CDR1 MNHNS and CDR2 SASEGT. The CDR3 runs to 12 residues. V dropped 4 bases and J dropped 4 bases, with 5 bases sitting between them. Here the CDR3 DNA reads TGTGCCAGCAGTGCCCAGAATCAGCCCCAGCATTTT. This encodes CASSAQNQPQHF.

This clone was recorded only once. CDR3 bases: TGTGCCAGCAGCCAAGATCGAGAGGGGGGGCCTTCCTCCTACGAGCAGTACTTC. Encoded protein: CASSQDREGGPSSYEQYF. The V gene is TRBV4-2, the J gene TRBJ2-7; D might be TRBD2 (7 bases). The CDR3 has 18 residues. The germline gives CDR1 LGHNA, CDR2 YNFKEQ. V was trimmed by 0 bases and J by 0 bases, leaving 18 bases between them.

CDR3 in amino acids: CASSVVAVSTDTQYF. In DNA form, the CDR3 reads TGTGCCAGCAGCGTAGTAGCAGTAAGCACAGATACGCAGTATTTT. The rearrangement joins TRBV9 to TRBJ2-3, with D hard to call. V lost 0 bases to trimming and J lost 0 bases, with 8 bases between them. The CDR3 consists of 15 residues. Germline loops: CDR1 SGDLS, CDR2 YYNGEE. Complete variable domain (other parts from reference TRBV9 and TRBJ2-3): DSGVTQTPKHLITATGQRVTLRCSPRSGDLSVYWYQQSLDQGLQFLIQYYNGEERAKGNILERFSAQQFPDLHSELNLSSLELGDSALYFCASSVVAVSTDTQYFGPGTRLTVL.

CDR3 nucleotide sequence: TGTGCCTGGAGCTTCGGGGGCTTTTACAATGAGCAGTTCTTC. Translation gives CAWSFGGFYNEQFF. This chain connects TRBV30 to TRBJ2-1; D may correspond to TRBD1 or TRBD2 (6 bases each). The germline gives CDR1 GTSNPN, CDR2 SVGIG (reference sequence). The CDR3 runs to 14 residues. V lost 3 bases and J 4 bases, leaving 13 bases between the germline ends.

This clone was counted between two and nine times. This chain connects TRBV7-9 to TRBJ1-1, with TRBD1 identical over 7 bases. V lost 5 bases to trimming and J lost 8 bases; unmatched junction nucleotides: 20. CDR1 is SEHNR and CDR2 is FQNEAQ in the germline V gene (reference sequence). There are 17 residues in the CDR3. The CDR3 DNA reads as TGTGCCAGCAGCCAACAAACGACAGGGACCAGGGTGGGCGAAGCTTTCTTT. Residues: CASSQQTTGTRVGEAFF.

CDR3 sequence reads: CASSQDPYYEQYF. The CDR3 DNA is TGCGCCAGCAGCCAAGATCCATATTACGAGCAGTACTTC. The chain joins TRBV4-1 to TRBJ2-7; D unclear. Germline V CDR1 and CDR2: MGHRA, YSYEKL. V lost 0 bases, J lost 4 bases, and 7 bases lay in between. The CDR3 extends over 13 amino acids.

The chain links TRBV27 to TRBJ2-7; no definite D call. The CDR3 runs 14 residues. In germline, CDR1 is MNHEY, CDR2 SMNVEV (reference sequence). Trimming took 4 bases from V and 0 from J, leaving 10 bases between them. This CDR3 reads CASSSARSSYEQYF. CDR3 coding DNA: TGTGCCAGCAGTTCCGCAAGGAGCTCCTACGAGCAGTACTTC.

The rearrangement uses TRBV29-1 and TRBJ1-2, with D unresolved. The V gene's germline CDR1 is SQVTM and CDR2 ANQGSEA. The CDR3 has 15 residues. The ends were cut back, 2 bases at V and 7 bases at J, with 20 bases in the middle. The CDR3: CSVELVSPEIGGYTF. The DNA for the CDR3 is TGCAGCGTTGAATTGGTCAGCCCAGAGATAGGTGGCTACACCTTC.

This chain connects TRBV27 to TRBJ1-2, with D possibly being TRBD1 (6 bases). The CDR3 loop spans 12 amino acids. Germline V gives CDR1 MNHEY, CDR2 SMNVEV (reference sequence). V was cut by 6 bases and J by 8 bases, with 13 bases left in between. The CDR3 nucleotides are TGTGCCAGCAGCGCCCAAGGGGGAGGCTACACCTTC. It is translated as CASSAQGGGYTF.

The chain carries TRBV7-9 and TRBJ2-3; D not resolved. V shed 3 bases and J shed 1 base, with 11 bases lying between them. The CDR3 runs to 15 residues. CDR1 and CDR2 from the germline V gene are SEHNR and FQNEAQ (reference sequence). This CDR3 reads CASSFPVGGTDTQYF. CDR3 in DNA: TGTGCCAGCAGCTTCCCGGTCGGCGGCACAGATACGCAGTATTTT. Full variable domain (missing parts from reference TRBV7-9 and TRBJ2-3): DTGVSQNPRHKITKRGQNVTFRCDPISEHNRLYWYRQTLGQGPEFLTYFQNEAQLEKSRLLSDRFSAERPKGSFSTLEIQRTEQGDSAMYLCASSFPVGGTDTQYFGPGTRLTVL.